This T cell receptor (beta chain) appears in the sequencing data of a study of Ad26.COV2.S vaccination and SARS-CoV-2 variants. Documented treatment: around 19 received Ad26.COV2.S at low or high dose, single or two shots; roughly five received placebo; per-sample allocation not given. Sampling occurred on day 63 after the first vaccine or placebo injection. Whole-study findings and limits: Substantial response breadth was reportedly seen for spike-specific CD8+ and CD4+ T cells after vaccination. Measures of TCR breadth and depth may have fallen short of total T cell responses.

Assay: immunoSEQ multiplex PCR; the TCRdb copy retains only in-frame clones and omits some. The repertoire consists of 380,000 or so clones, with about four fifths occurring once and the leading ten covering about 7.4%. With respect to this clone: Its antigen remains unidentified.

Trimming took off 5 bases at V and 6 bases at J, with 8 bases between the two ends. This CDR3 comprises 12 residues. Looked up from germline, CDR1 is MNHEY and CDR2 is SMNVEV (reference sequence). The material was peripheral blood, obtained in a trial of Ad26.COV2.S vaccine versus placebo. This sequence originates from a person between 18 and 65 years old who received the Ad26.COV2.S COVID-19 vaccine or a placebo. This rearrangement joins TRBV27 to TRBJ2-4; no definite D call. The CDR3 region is CASSPPGNIQYF. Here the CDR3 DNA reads TGTGCCAGCAGTCCCCCTGGAAACATTCAGTACTTC.